Many counts were recorded for the clone carrying this T cell receptor (beta chain). This sample is drawn from a study of T cells in Graves' hyperthyroidism and ophthalmopathy. V shed 5 bases and J 7 bases; nucleotides not matched to a gene: 14. CDR3 size: 16 residues. Under 3 months was the duration of disease in ophthalmopathy patients, who also had a Clinical Activity Score of at least 3 and a NOSPECS grade of at least 4. Uncontrolled infection, other autoimmune disease, pregnancy or lactation barred patients from enrollment. RNA transcripts yielded amplified TCR beta CDR3 regions. Primed by the HTBI set, a first-round RT-PCR was run on the TCR CDR3. TCRdb re-called the multiplex PCR reads with MiXCR, one entry per CDR3 protein. This table has approximately 610,000 distinct CDR3 sequences, over 12% appearing once.

The sequence derives from a woman aged 40 to 50 with Graves' ophthalmopathy. The gene calls are TRBV12-3 or TRBV12-4 and TRBJ2-5; 9 nucleotides align to TRBD2. The sample taken for sequencing was blood. The CDR3: CASSGPYILREGTQYF. The CDR3 DNA reads as TGTGCCAGCAGTGGACCCTATATATTGCGGGAGGGGACCCAGTACTTC.